This T cell receptor (beta chain) originates from a study of PD-L1 blockade in urothelial cancer. Time point of the sample: pretreatment peripheral blood. This table comes from immunoSEQ multiplex PCR, and its TCRdb copy is limited to in-frame clones, with some not included. The table includes some 56,000 clones, more than 75% detected once. CDR1 SGHTA and CDR2 FQGNSA come from the germline V gene. V gave up 5 bases and J gave up 6 bases; unmatched junction bases: 11. CDR3 size: 15 residues. The sequencing used PBMCs, collected around atezolizumab (anti-PD-L1) treatment. This clonotype originated in a man aged 50 to 60 with urothelial cancer. The chain employs TRBV7-2 and TRBJ1-2; 8 bases map to TRBD1. CDR3 nucleotides: TGTGCCAGCAGCATCCGGCAGGGGGCGCTTGATGGCTACACCTTC. It is translated as CASSIRQGALDGYTF.